The 5 T cell receptor beta chains below come from one sample, sequenced in a study of vaccination and CD4 T cells after COVID-19. Treatment given: approximately 9-day PBMC culture with coronavirus spike peptide pools or control peptides (ViraFEST assay). Unexposed donor CD4+ T cells predated the COVID-19 pandemic, collected 2011-2018. Cultured CD4+ T cell DNA underwent sequencing with the Oncomine TCR Beta short-read assay. In TCRdb, the PCR reads were re-called with MiXCR into one record per CDR3 protein. The sample records about 8,400 distinct CDR3 sequences, roughly 43% being singletons. No cognate antigen is known for these TCRs. Sequencing was performed on CD4+ T cells from blood, cultured in vitro. The receptor source for this set is a human donor in good health.

This clonotype was observed a few times. The gene calls are TRBV7-9 and TRBJ2-3; perhaps TRBD2 as D (6 bases). Per germline, CDR1 SEHNR and CDR2 FQNEAQ (reference sequence). The CDR3 sequence is 15 residues long. Trimming pared 1 base from V and 2 bases from J, leaving 10 bases between. CDR3 sequence (DNA): TGTGCCAGCAGCTTAGACGGCGGGAACACAGATACGCAGTATTTT. Amino acid sequence: CASSLDGGNTDTQYF.

This clonotype has more than one count but fewer than ten. The chain employs TRBV5-1 and TRBJ1-2; TRBD1 might be the D (6 bases). This CDR3 has 14 residues. Trimming stripped 3 bases from V and 4 bases from J, with 13 bases between. Germline V gene data show CDR1 as SGHRS and CDR2 as YFSETQ. The CDR3 sequence is CASSSPDSLYGYTF. DNA of the CDR3: TGCGCCAGCAGCTCCCCGGACAGCCTCTATGGCTACACCTTC.

The CDR3 loop reads CASSRHRMNTEAFF. The CDR3 region has the DNA TGTGCCAGCAGTCGCCATAGGATGAACACTGAAGCTTTCTTT. The V gene is TRBV6-1, the J gene TRBJ1-1; no definite D call. This CDR3 contains 14 residues. V lost 5 bases and J lost 0, with 10 bases in between. Germline V lookup: CDR1 MNHNS, CDR2 SASEGT.

The chain is built from TRBV30 and TRBJ2-7; D is unresolved. V was clipped by 4 bases and J by 0 bases, with 10 bases between them. This CDR3 contains 13 residues. The germline gives CDR1 GTSNPN, CDR2 SVGIG (reference sequence). The CDR3 DNA is TGTGCCTGGACTCGCAGGAGCTCCTACGAGCAGTACTTC. This translates into CAWTRRSSYEQYF.

The genes are TRBV14 and TRBJ2-5; D possibly matches TRBD1 or TRBD2 (6 bases each). CDR3 length: 15 residues. With 3 bases removed from V and 5 bases from J, the gap between germline ends came to 16 bases. Germline CDR1 reads SGHDN; CDR2 reads FVKESK. CDR3 in amino acids: CASSHLGGGWETQYF. In DNA form, the CDR3 reads TGTGCCAGCAGCCACCTCGGGGGCGGCTGGGAGACCCAGTACTTC.